This TCR beta chain was obtained from a study of control samples from healthy donors and cancer patients. Germline-derived CDR1 and CDR2 are MNHEY and SVGAGI. The CDR3 has 11 residues. V dropped 7 bases and J dropped 7 bases, with 10 bases sitting between them. Assay: immunoSEQ multiplex PCR; the TCRdb copy retains only in-frame clones and omits some. The sample consists of 75,000 to 95,000 clones, 90% of them appearing once. The sample was blood. The TCR comes from a woman aged 18-29 years in good health. V gene TRBV6-5 combines with J gene TRBJ1-1, with D maybe TRBD1 (6 bases). CDR3 coding DNA: TGTGCCAGCATGGAAGGGGGTGAAGCTTTCTTT. Its translation is CASMEGGEAFF.